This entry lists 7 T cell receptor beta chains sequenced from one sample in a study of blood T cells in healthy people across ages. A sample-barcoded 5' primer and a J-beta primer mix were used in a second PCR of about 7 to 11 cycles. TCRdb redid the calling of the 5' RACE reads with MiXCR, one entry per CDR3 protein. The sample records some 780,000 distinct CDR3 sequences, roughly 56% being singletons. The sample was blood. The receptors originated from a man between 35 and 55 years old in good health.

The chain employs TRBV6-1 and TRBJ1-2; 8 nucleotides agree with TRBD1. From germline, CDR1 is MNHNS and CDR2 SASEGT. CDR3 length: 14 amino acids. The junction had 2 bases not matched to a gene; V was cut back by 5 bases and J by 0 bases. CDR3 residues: CASSKQGANYGYTF. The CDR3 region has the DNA TGTGCCAGCAGTAAACAGGGGGCTAACTATGGCTACACCTTC.

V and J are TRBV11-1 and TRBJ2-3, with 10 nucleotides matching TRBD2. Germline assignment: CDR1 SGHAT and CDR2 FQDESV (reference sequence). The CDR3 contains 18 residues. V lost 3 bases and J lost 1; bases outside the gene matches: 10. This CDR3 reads CASSFGLAGAAGTDTQYF. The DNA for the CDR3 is TGTGCCAGCAGCTTTGGGCTAGCGGGAGCAGCGGGCACAGATACGCAGTATTTT.

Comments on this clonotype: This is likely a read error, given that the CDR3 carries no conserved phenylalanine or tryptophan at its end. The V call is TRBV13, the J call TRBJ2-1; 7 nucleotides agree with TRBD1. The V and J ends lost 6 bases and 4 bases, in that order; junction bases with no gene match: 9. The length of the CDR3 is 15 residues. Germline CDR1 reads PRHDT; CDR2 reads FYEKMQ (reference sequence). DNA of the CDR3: TGTGCCAGCAGACATACAGGGGTGGGGTACAATGAGCAGTTCTTA. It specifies CASRHTGVGYNEQFL.

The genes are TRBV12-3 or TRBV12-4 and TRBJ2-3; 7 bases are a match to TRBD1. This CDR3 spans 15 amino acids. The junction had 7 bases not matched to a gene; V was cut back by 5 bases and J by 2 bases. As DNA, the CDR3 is TGTGCCAGCAGTCCAGGACAGGAGAACACAGATACGCAGTATTTT. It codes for CASSPGQENTDTQYF.

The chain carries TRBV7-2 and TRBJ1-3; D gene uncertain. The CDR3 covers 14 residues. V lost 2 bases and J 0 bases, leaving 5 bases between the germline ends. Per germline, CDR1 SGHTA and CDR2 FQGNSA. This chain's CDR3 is CASSLNLSGNTIYF. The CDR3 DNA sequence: TGTGCCAGCAGCTTAAATCTCTCTGGAAACACCATATATTTT.

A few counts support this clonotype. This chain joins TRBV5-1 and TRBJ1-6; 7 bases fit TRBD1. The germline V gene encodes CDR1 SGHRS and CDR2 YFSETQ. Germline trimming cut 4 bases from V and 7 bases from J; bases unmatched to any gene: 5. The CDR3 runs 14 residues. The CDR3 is CASSLKGQNSPLHF. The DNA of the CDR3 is TGCGCCAGCAGCCTAAAGGGACAGAATTCACCCCTCCACTTT.

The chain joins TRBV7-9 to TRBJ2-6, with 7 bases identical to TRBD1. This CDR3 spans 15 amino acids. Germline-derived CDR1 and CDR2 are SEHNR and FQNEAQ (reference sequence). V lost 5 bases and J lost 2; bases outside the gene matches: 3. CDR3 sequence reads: CASSDRVAGANVLTF. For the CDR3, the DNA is TGTGCCAGCAGCGACAGGGTCGCTGGGGCCAACGTCCTGACTTTC.